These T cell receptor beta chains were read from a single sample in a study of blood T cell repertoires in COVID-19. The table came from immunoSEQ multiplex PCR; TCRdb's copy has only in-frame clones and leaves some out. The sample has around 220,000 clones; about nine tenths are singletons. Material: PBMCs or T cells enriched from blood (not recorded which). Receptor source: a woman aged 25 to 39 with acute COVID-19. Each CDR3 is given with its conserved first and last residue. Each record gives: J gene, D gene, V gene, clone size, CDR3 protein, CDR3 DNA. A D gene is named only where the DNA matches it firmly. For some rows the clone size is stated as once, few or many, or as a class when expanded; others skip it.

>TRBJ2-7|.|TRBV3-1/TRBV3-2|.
CASSPSSSVSEQYF
TGTGCCAGCAGCCCGAGCTCTTCCGTGTCCGAGCAGTACTTC
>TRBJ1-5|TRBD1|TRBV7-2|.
CASSSDRARYQPQHF
TGTGCCAGCAGCTCGGACAGGGCCCGCTATCAGCCCCAGCATTTT
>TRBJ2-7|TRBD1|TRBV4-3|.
CASSQEGRGRINEQYF
TGCGCCAGCAGCCAAGAAGGCAGGGGGCGCATCAACGAGCAGTACTTC
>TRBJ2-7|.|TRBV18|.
CASSPRMGQGVHEQYF
TGTGCCAGCTCACCTCGGATGGGCCAGGGTGTTCACGAGCAGTACTTC
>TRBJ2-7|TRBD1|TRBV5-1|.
CASRLGTGPTYEQYF
TGCGCCAGCAGGCTCGGGACAGGGCCAACCTACGAGCAGTACTTC
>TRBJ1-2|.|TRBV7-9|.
CASSLDSDGYTF
TGTGCCAGCAGCTTGGATAGCGATGGCTACACCTTC
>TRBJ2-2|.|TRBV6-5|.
CASRNPVGENGELFF
TGTGCCAGCAGGAACCCGGTGGGAGAGAACGGGGAGCTGTTTTTT
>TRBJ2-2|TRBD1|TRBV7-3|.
CASRRRDRANTGELFF
TGTGCCAGCAGGCGACGGGACAGAGCGAACACCGGGGAGCTGTTTTTT
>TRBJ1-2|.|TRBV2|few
CASSIRDINYGYTF
TGTGCCAGCTCCATCCGGGACATTAACTATGGCTACACCTTC
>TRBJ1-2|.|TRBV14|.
CASSQGRFYGYTF
TGTGCCAGCAGCCAGGGGCGGTTCTATGGCTACACCTTC
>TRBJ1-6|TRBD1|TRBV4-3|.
CASSQEGQDHSPLHF
TGCGCCAGCAGCCAAGAGGGACAGGATCATTCACCCCTCCACTTT
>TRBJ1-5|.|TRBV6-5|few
CASSSLAGGQPQHF
TGTGCCAGCAGTTCTCTTGCGGGAGGCCAGCCCCAGCATTTT
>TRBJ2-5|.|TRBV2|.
CASTMRETQYF
TGTGCCAGCACCATGCGAGAGACCCAGTACTTC
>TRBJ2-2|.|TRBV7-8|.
CASSLIETGELFF
TGTGCCAGCAGCTTAATAGAAACCGGGGAGCTGTTTTTT
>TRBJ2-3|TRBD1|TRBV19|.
CASTGQASTDTQYF
TGTGCCAGTACCGGACAGGCTAGCACAGATACGCAGTATTTT
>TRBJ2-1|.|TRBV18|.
CASSPQGLTYNEQFF
TGTGCCAGCTCACCACAAGGACTCACCTACAATGAGCAGTTCTTC
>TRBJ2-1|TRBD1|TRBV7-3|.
CASSPGTGAGNEQFF
TGTGCCAGCAGCCCCGGGACAGGAGCCGGCAATGAGCAGTTCTTC
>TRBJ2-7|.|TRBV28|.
CASSLLGAYEQYF
TGTGCCAGCAGTTTACTGGGAGCCTACGAGCAGTACTTC
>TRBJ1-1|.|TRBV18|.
CASSLARRQAAFF
TGTGCCAGCTCACTCGCCCGACGACAGGCTGCTTTCTTT
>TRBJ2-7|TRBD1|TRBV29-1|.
CSVEAGQGASSYEQYF
TGCAGCGTGGAGGCGGGACAGGGGGCAAGTTCCTACGAGCAGTACTTC
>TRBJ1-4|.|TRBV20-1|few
CSAILGGELFF
TGCAGTGCTATATTGGGAGGAGAACTGTTTTTT
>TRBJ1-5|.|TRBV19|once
CASTLGGQPQHF
TGTGCCAGCACGCTGGGAGGTCAGCCCCAGCATTTT
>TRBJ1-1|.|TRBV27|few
CASSEPGALNTEAFF
TGTGCCAGCAGTGAGCCTGGGGCATTGAACACTGAAGCTTTCTTT
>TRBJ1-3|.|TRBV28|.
CASSLKAGWAIAGNTIYF
TGTGCCAGCAGTTTAAAGGCAGGGTGGGCAATCGCTGGAAACACCATATATTTT
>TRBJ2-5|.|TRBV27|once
CASSSYEPGDETQYF
TGTGCCAGCAGTTCCTATGAGCCAGGGGATGAGACCCAGTACTTC
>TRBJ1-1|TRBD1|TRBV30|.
CAWSRDRGRRNTEAFF
TGTGCCTGGAGTAGGGACAGGGGGCGAAGGAACACTGAAGCTTTCTTT
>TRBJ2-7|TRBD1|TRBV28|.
CASSRSGTAFGEQYF
TGTGCCAGCAGTCGCTCCGGGACAGCTTTTGGAGAGCAGTACTTC
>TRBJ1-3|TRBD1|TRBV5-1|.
CASSLVGQTTSGNTIYF
TGCGCCAGCAGCTTGGTGGGACAGACCACCTCTGGAAACACCATATATTTT
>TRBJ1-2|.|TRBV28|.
CASTEESRGYTF
TGTGCCAGCACAGAGGAAAGTAGGGGCTACACCTTC
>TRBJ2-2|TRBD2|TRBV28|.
CASSFHPGGYTGELFF
TGTGCCAGCAGTTTCCATCCGGGGGGATACACCGGGGAGCTGTTTTTT
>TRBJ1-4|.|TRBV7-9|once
CASSLRGTAGSEKLFF
TGTGCCAGCAGCTTAAGAGGGACGGCGGGAAGTGAAAAACTGTTTTTT
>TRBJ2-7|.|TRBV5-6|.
CASSLAGSSYEQYF
TGTGCCAGCAGCTTGGCGGGGAGCTCCTACGAGCAGTACTTC
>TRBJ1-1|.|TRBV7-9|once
CASSFFQDTEAFF
TGTGCCAGCAGCTTTTTCCAGGACACTGAAGCTTTCTTT
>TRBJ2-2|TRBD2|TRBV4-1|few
CASSGKLAGVTGELFF
TGCGCCAGCAGCGGAAAACTAGCGGGGGTCACCGGGGAGCTGTTTTTT
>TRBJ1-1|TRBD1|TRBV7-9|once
CASSLRGPMNTEAFF
TGTGCCAGCAGCTTAAGGGGGCCGATGAACACTGAAGCTTTCTTT
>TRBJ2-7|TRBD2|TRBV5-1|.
CASSLAGRGGITYEQYF
TGCGCCAGCAGCTTGGCCGGGAGGGGCGGGATCACTTACGAGCAGTACTTC